A single sample gave rise to the 7 T cell receptor beta chains below, sequenced in a study of patients and donors after allogeneic stem cell transplantation. TCRdb ran MiXCR on the RT-PCR reads and lists one entry per CDR3 protein. The table has approximately 170,000 distinct CDR3 sequences, 30% seen once. The source material was blood, either unsorted or a sorted T cell fraction (not recorded which). Source of these receptors: a human donor who was either an allogeneic HSCT recipient or a stem cell or donor lymphocyte infusion donor (not recorded which). It is not recorded whose cells these are; they may come from a transplant donor.

The gene calls are TRBV7-2 and TRBJ2-3; D uncertain. The germline V and J ends were trimmed by 2 bases and 2 bases, with 11 bases remaining between them. CDR3 size: 15 residues. CDR1 SGHTA and CDR2 FQGNSA come from the germline V gene. The CDR3 spells CASSLKIVYTDTQYF. CDR3 in DNA: TGTGCCAGCAGCTTAAAGATCGTCTACACAGATACGCAGTATTTT.

The chain uses TRBV12-3 or TRBV12-4 and TRBJ2-1; D is perhaps TRBD1 (6 bases). The V and J ends lost 4 bases and 14 bases respectively, with 15 bases between them. This CDR3 is 12 amino acids long. In DNA, the CDR3 is TGTGCCAGCAGTTCAGGGGCACGTTTAGAGTTCTTC. It codes for CASSSGARLEFF.

This clonotype was recorded at least ten times. This chain uses TRBV6-1 with TRBJ1-1; D is ambiguous. Germline CDR1 is MNHNS and CDR2 is SASEGT. This CDR3 is 19 amino acids long. Trimming took 4 bases from V and 5 from J, leaving 29 bases between them. The CDR3 is CASSGLGTWAQVSSTEAFF. CDR3 coding DNA: TGTGCCAGCAGTGGTTTAGGCACTTGGGCCCAAGTAAGTTCTACTGAAGCTTTCTTT.

The chain carries TRBV12-5 and TRBJ1-5; D gene uncertain. Germline V lookup: CDR1 LGHNT, CDR2 FRNRAP. The CDR3 has 16 amino acids. The V end was cut by 2 bases, the J end by 3 bases, with 14 bases between. CDR3: CASGLYLSGINQPQHF. CDR3 coding DNA: TGTGCTAGTGGTTTGTACCTGTCTGGAATCAATCAGCCCCAGCATTTT.

This chain uses TRBV20-1 with TRBJ2-7; 11 bases are a match to TRBD2. The CDR3 length is 13 residues. Germline V gives CDR1 DFQATT, CDR2 SNEGSKA (reference sequence). V shed 3 bases, J shed 3 bases, and the junction held 1 base outside the gene matches. CDR3 DNA sequence: TGCAGTGCTAGTCTAGCGGGAGGCTACGAGCAGTACTTC. Translation gives CSASLAGGYEQYF.

The V call is TRBV29-1, the J call TRBJ2-7; D is uncertain. The CDR3 totals 13 residues. Trimming removed 4 bases at V and 3 bases at J, with 13 bases between. Germline lookup yields CDR1 SQVTM and CDR2 ANQGSEA. The CDR3 DNA is TGCAGCGTTGGAGAAGGGATCGGCTACGAGCAGTACTTC. Protein sequence: CSVGEGIGYEQYF.

This clonotype was found a few times. The chain joins TRBV20-1 to TRBJ1-6, with 8 bases matching TRBD1. Germline trimming cut 3 bases from V and 7 bases from J; bases unmatched to any gene: 8. Germline lookup yields CDR1 DFQATT and CDR2 SNEGSKA (reference sequence). CDR3 length: 15 residues. The DNA for the CDR3 is TGCAGTGCTAGCCTCTTGACAGGGGAAAATTCACCCCTCCACTTT. Encoded protein: CSASLLTGENSPLHF.